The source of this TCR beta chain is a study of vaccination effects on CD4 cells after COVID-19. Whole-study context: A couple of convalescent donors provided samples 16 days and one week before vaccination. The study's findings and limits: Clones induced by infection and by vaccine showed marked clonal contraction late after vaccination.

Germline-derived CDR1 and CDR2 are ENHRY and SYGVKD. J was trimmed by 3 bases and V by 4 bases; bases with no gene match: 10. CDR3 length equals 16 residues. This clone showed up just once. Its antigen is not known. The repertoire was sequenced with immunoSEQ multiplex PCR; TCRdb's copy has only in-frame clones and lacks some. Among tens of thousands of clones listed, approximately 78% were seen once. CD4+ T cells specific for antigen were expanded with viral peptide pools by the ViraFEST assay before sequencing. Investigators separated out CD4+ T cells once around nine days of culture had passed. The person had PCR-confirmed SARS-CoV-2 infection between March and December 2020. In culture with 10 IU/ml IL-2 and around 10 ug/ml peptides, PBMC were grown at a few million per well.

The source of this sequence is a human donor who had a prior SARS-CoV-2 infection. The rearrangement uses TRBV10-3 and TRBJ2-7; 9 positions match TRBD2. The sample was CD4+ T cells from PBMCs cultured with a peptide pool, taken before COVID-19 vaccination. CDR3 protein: CAISVSTGTSSYEQYF. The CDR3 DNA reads TGTGCCATCAGTGTTTCGACCGGGACTAGCAGCTACGAGCAGTACTTC.